This T cell receptor beta chain comes out of a study of shared clonotypes between healthy human individuals (TCRdb year 2020). About the study as a whole: The cohort included three men and a couple of women between 18 and 49 years of age. To estimate repertoire size and how much clonotypes are shared between individuals, the study performed deep sequencing of blood TCR repertoires from 4 to 6 healthy adults. To increase sequencing depth and limit assay-specific biases, different laboratories used diverse techniques to prepare libraries and sequence TCR repertoires. Between about 0.8 and 9.5 billion PBMCs per donor were obtained by leukapheresis. What the authors observed across the whole study: Pairwise subsampling led to the expectation that sequencing depth would affect the degree of clonotype sharing among donors. Because the study included only a small number of donors, the genetic and exposure-history diversity represented was limited. Sampling was restricted to blood, and TCR repertoires in tissues likely differ from the TCR repertoires found in blood.

Healthy HIV-negative adults with no recently reported acute infections or vaccinations were included as donors. Only Caucasian adults living in Nashville, Tennessee, USA were represented among the donors. For unsorted samples, 84 million or so PBMCs were counted, and genomic DNA was extracted using the QIAamp DNA Blood Mini kit. Blood was obtained by leukapheresis, after which PBMCs were separated by Ficoll-Histopaque density gradient centrifugation and cryopreserved in liquid nitrogen vapor phase. Using the deep immunoSEQ assay, TCR CDR3 regions were amplified from genomic DNA by multiplex PCR. Genomic DNA extracted from each cell subset was distributed evenly over all wells of several immunoSEQ 96-well plates, and each plate served as one replicate. For unsorted PBMC, roughly 270 ng genomic DNA, equal to about 29,000 T cell genomes, was loaded into each replicate PCR. Unsorted PBMC genomic DNA was sequenced across ten immunoSEQ deep assay plates. The purified libraries were quantified using a Qubit 3.0 fluorometer, sized with a Bioanalyzer 2100, and then quantified again using the KAPA Library Quantification kit. A separate single-read 150-cycle Illumina NextSeq 550 flow cell was used to sequence each immunoSEQ 96-well plate. Per the authors' processing: Because the immunoSEQ output held only junctional sequences and lacked quality scores, the filtering could not match the filtering applied to full-length reads. Sequences were annotated with PyIR, a Python wrapper for IgBLAST v1.9, and V/J genes and CDR3 were assigned using IMGT germline references. Reads were removed for weak V/J assignments (E-value above 1e-6), missing CDR3, stop codons, out-of-frame junctions, or ambiguous translated residues. V3J clonotypes were defined as sequences sharing an identical inferred V gene, J gene, and CDR3 amino acid sequence. To compute the percentage overlap between repertoires, the number of shared unique clonotypes was divided by the size of the smaller repertoire. Repertoire richness was assessed with RTK rarefaction, the Chao1 estimator, and Recon v2.1 estimates of unobserved clonotypes. TCRdb carries this immuneACCESS record with in-frame sequences only. Its versions omit some clonotypes, under half of them owing to an unresolved V gene in the studies checked, with the rest unexplained. V, J and clone size derive from that table, while D and trimming were established from the DNA sequence. The sample includes 450,000 to 500,000 clones, with 70% to 80% observed a single time. The ten largest clonotypes hold around 13% of the sample.

In its sample, this clone was seen a few times. This clone's antigen is unknown. Base-call qualities are not available, and no considerably larger clone is one nucleotide away. Sequencing used PBMCs. The receptor comes from a woman between 40 and 55 years old in good health. Some clones in this sample may be carry-over from other donors' samples.

This receptor has the CDR3 CASSLIGIMNTEAFF. The nucleotide sequence reads TGCGCCAGCAGCTTGATAGGGATCATGAACACTGAAGCTTTCTTT. The V and J genes are TRBV5-1 and TRBJ1-1, with no confidently assigned D gene. CDR1 and CDR2 were assigned from the germline V gene as SGHRS and YFSETQ. V is clipped by 1 base and J by 0 bases, and the sequence between their germline boundaries is 10 bases long. The cysteine opens and the phenylalanine closes a CDR3 of 15 amino acids. Only the CDR3 portion is preserved as DNA: 45 bases, with reading frame beginning at the first base.